Listed here are 9 T cell receptor beta chains from one sample, sequenced in a study of blood T cell repertoires in COVID-19. The method was immunoSEQ multiplex PCR; TCRdb's version includes in-frame clones alone and lacks a portion of them. The sample includes approximately 260,000 clones, about 90% of them seen just once. The sequenced sample consisted of PBMCs or T cells enriched from blood (not recorded which). The receptor set was obtained from a woman in her 30s with acute COVID-19.

The chain is built from TRBV6-5 and TRBJ2-4, with TRBD1 identical over 7 bases. CDR3 size: 13 residues. The V segment lost 6 bases and the J segment 6 bases; nucleotides outside the gene matches: 5. Germline V gene sequence: CDR1 MNHEY, CDR2 SVGAGI. CDR3 region: CASRRAGGNIQYF. The CDR3 DNA sequence: TGTGCCAGCAGAAGGGCAGGGGGAAACATTCAGTACTTC.

The V call is TRBV28, the J call TRBJ2-4; the D gene is possibly TRBD2 (5 bases). Germline V lookup: CDR1 MDHEN, CDR2 SYDVKM. CDR3 length: 15 amino acids. V was clipped by 5 bases and J by 4 bases, with 15 bases between them. In nucleotides, the CDR3 is TGTGCCAGCAGTACCCACGGGGTAGGAAAAAACATTCAGTACTTC. It specifies CASSTHGVGKNIQYF.

V and J are TRBV3-1 (or the pseudogene TRBV3-2) and TRBJ1-3; the D gene is possibly TRBD1 (5 bases). Looked up from germline, CDR1 is LGHDT and CDR2 is YNNKEL (reference sequence). V gave up 1 base and J gave up 2 bases, with 9 bases separating them. The CDR3 sequence is 15 residues long. The CDR3 DNA sequence: TGTGCCAGCAGCCAAGGCGGGACCACTGGAAACACCATATATTTT. Amino acids: CASSQGGTTGNTIYF.

The V and J genes are TRBV27 and TRBJ1-3; the match to TRBD1 covers 7 bases. The CDR3 contains 16 residues. CDR1 and CDR2 from the germline V gene are MNHEY and SMNVEV (reference sequence). The V and J ends lost 5 bases and 2 bases, in that order; junction bases with no gene match: 9. In nucleotides, the CDR3 is TGTGCCAGCAGTAGGTTGGGTGGGACAGCTGGAAACACCATATATTTT. This gives the protein CASSRLGGTAGNTIYF.

V is TRBV7-3 and J is TRBJ2-1; D call uncertain. Trimming cost V 4 bases and J 9 bases, with 13 bases left between them. Germline-derived CDR1 and CDR2 are SGHTA and FQGTGA. The CDR3 covers 13 residues. The CDR3 region has the DNA TGTGCCAGCAGCTCCTCCCCGGAGAGTGAGCAGTTCTTC. Translating it yields CASSSSPESEQFF.

The chain has TRBV24-1 and TRBJ2-1; D perhaps matches TRBD1 (6 bases). The V end was cut by 4 bases, the J end by 5 bases, with 17 bases between. From germline, CDR1 is KGHDR and CDR2 SFDVKD. The CDR3 loop spans 16 amino acids. The CDR3 coding sequence is TGTGCCACCAGTGACCCCGGACAGAAATCCAACAATGAGCAGTTCTTC. It yields the protein CATSDPGQKSNNEQFF.

The gene calls are TRBV5-1 and TRBJ2-7, with 9 bases lining up with TRBD1. Germline CDR1 and CDR2: SGHRS and YFSETQ. With 1 base clipped from V and 3 bases from J, the junction kept 5 bases outside the gene matches. CDR3 length equals 15 residues. CDR3 bases: TGCGCCAGCAGCTTGCGGGGGACAGGGATCTACGAGCAGTACTTC. This gives the protein CASSLRGTGIYEQYF.

The CDR3 protein is CASGPTGSNQPQHF. The CDR3 DNA reads as TGTGCCAGCGGCCCCACAGGGAGCAATCAGCCCCAGCATTTT. The chain combines TRBV6-6 with TRBJ1-5, with D possibly TRBD1 on 6 matching bases. This CDR3 has 14 residues. Germline CDR1 and CDR2: MNHNY and SVGAGI (reference sequence). V was pared by 8 bases and J by 1 base, with 12 bases between.

V and J are TRBV27 and TRBJ2-7, with D hard to call. The CDR3 contains 15 residues. Germline V gene lookup returns CDR1 MNHEY and CDR2 SMNVEV (reference sequence). Trimming pared 6 bases from V and 0 bases from J, leaving 15 bases between. CDR3 DNA: TGTGCCAGCAGAACCCGACATTACCCCTCCTACGAGCAGTACTTC. The encoded protein is CASRTRHYPSYEQYF.